The TCR beta chain described here comes from a study of blood T cell repertoires in COVID-19. About the study: Sources were T cells, B-cell-depleted T cells, or PBMCs; the material itself was cDNA or gDNA.

Per the original methods: Estimation of nucleated cell counts relied on the amplification of reference gene primers. The protocol was immunoSEQ multiplex PCR, while the TCRdb copy is restricted to in-frame clones and leaves out a portion. The V and J calls and clone size were taken over from that table, and D and trimming were inferred from the DNA. The sample carries 200,000 or so clones, about 88% recorded once. This clone was observed a single time. The TCR was taken from an older woman with acute or convalescent COVID-19. The sample comprised peripheral blood.

In DNA form, the CDR3 reads TGTGCCAGCAGTAGCTCCGGGACTGACTATGGCTACACCTTC. Its protein is CASSSSGTDYGYTF. The chain carries TRBV6-6 and TRBJ1-2; a possible D gene is TRBD1 (5 bases). The CDR3 has 14 residues. Between the trimmed V and J ends, which lost 5 bases and 3 bases, there was a span of 13 bases. Looked up from germline, CDR1 is MNHNY and CDR2 is SVGAGI (reference sequence).